The rows below give T cell receptor beta chains drawn from one sample of a study of cytomegalovirus exposure and HLA in healthy donors. Only in-frame clones appear in the TCRdb table, and some are missing; sequencing was by immunoSEQ multiplex PCR. This table holds 180,000 or so clones, around three quarters found once. Input material: PBMCs. These receptors were taken from a woman in her twenties or thirties in good health and CMV-seronegative. Both conserved end residues are trimmed from each CDR3. Each record gives: CDR3 protein, CDR3 length, J gene, clone size, V gene, D gene. The D gene is left open where the match is weak. Clone sizes are given selectively: once, few, many, or a class where the clone is expanded.

cdr3_aa: ASSSTGAGGYT
cdr3_length: 11
j_call: TRBJ1-2
clone_size: .
v_call: TRBV7-3
d_call: .

cdr3_aa: ASSFRGGADEQF
cdr3_length: 12
j_call: TRBJ2-1
clone_size: .
v_call: TRBV7-9
d_call: .

cdr3_aa: ASSPVTSGGRSYNEQF
cdr3_length: 16
j_call: TRBJ2-1
clone_size: .
v_call: TRBV7-8
d_call: TRBD2

cdr3_aa: ASSIEGPFSTDTQY
cdr3_length: 14
j_call: TRBJ2-3
clone_size: .
v_call: TRBV19
d_call: .

cdr3_aa: ASSFSGEIKETQY
cdr3_length: 13
j_call: TRBJ2-5
clone_size: .
v_call: TRBV7-8
d_call: TRBD2

cdr3_aa: ASSRGGSSAF
cdr3_length: 10
j_call: TRBJ1-1
clone_size: .
v_call: TRBV19
d_call: TRBD1

cdr3_aa: SVRFGNYGYT
cdr3_length: 10
j_call: TRBJ1-2
clone_size: .
v_call: TRBV29-1
d_call: .

cdr3_aa: ASSTQVNTEAF
cdr3_length: 11
j_call: TRBJ1-1
clone_size: .
v_call: TRBV11-1
d_call: .

cdr3_aa: ASKRAGAF
cdr3_length: 8
j_call: TRBJ1-1
clone_size: .
v_call: TRBV2
d_call: .

cdr3_aa: ASSDSSGYP
cdr3_length: 9
j_call: TRBJ1-2
clone_size: .
v_call: TRBV6-5
d_call: .

cdr3_aa: ASSFPSSVAATSYNEQF
cdr3_length: 17
j_call: TRBJ2-1
clone_size: once
v_call: TRBV5-1
d_call: .

cdr3_aa: ASSGDSGGEQY
cdr3_length: 11
j_call: TRBJ2-7
clone_size: .
v_call: TRBV2
d_call: TRBD2

cdr3_aa: AWSPPPRGRTEAF
cdr3_length: 13
j_call: TRBJ1-1
clone_size: .
v_call: TRBV30
d_call: TRBD1

cdr3_aa: ASSLGDTGYGYT
cdr3_length: 12
j_call: TRBJ1-2
clone_size: .
v_call: TRBV7-9
d_call: .

cdr3_aa: AWSVGHPGDTEAF
cdr3_length: 13
j_call: TRBJ1-1
clone_size: few
v_call: TRBV30
d_call: .

cdr3_aa: ASRTSGGTDTQY
cdr3_length: 12
j_call: TRBJ2-3
clone_size: .
v_call: TRBV6-1
d_call: TRBD2

cdr3_aa: ASSYNGETEAF
cdr3_length: 11
j_call: TRBJ1-1
clone_size: .
v_call: TRBV6-6
d_call: .

cdr3_aa: ASSEYPWGPGTLSSYEQY
cdr3_length: 18
j_call: TRBJ2-7
clone_size: .
v_call: TRBV6-1
d_call: .

cdr3_aa: ASRDRTNEKLF
cdr3_length: 11
j_call: TRBJ1-4
clone_size: once
v_call: TRBV19
d_call: TRBD1

cdr3_aa: ASSSRQAGANVLT
cdr3_length: 13
j_call: TRBJ2-6
clone_size: many
v_call: TRBV5-6
d_call: .

cdr3_aa: ASRLTPNTGELF
cdr3_length: 12
j_call: TRBJ2-2
clone_size: few
v_call: TRBV7-8
d_call: .

cdr3_aa: AVQFRHRGRREETQY
cdr3_length: 15
j_call: TRBJ2-5
clone_size: .
v_call: TRBV30
d_call: TRBD1

cdr3_aa: ASRGQGSYEQY
cdr3_length: 11
j_call: TRBJ2-7
clone_size: .
v_call: TRBV10-1
d_call: TRBD1

cdr3_aa: ASSPLLAEAF
cdr3_length: 10
j_call: TRBJ1-1
clone_size: .
v_call: TRBV6-1
d_call: .

cdr3_aa: ASKTGSGNSPLH
cdr3_length: 12
j_call: TRBJ1-6
clone_size: few
v_call: TRBV19
d_call: .